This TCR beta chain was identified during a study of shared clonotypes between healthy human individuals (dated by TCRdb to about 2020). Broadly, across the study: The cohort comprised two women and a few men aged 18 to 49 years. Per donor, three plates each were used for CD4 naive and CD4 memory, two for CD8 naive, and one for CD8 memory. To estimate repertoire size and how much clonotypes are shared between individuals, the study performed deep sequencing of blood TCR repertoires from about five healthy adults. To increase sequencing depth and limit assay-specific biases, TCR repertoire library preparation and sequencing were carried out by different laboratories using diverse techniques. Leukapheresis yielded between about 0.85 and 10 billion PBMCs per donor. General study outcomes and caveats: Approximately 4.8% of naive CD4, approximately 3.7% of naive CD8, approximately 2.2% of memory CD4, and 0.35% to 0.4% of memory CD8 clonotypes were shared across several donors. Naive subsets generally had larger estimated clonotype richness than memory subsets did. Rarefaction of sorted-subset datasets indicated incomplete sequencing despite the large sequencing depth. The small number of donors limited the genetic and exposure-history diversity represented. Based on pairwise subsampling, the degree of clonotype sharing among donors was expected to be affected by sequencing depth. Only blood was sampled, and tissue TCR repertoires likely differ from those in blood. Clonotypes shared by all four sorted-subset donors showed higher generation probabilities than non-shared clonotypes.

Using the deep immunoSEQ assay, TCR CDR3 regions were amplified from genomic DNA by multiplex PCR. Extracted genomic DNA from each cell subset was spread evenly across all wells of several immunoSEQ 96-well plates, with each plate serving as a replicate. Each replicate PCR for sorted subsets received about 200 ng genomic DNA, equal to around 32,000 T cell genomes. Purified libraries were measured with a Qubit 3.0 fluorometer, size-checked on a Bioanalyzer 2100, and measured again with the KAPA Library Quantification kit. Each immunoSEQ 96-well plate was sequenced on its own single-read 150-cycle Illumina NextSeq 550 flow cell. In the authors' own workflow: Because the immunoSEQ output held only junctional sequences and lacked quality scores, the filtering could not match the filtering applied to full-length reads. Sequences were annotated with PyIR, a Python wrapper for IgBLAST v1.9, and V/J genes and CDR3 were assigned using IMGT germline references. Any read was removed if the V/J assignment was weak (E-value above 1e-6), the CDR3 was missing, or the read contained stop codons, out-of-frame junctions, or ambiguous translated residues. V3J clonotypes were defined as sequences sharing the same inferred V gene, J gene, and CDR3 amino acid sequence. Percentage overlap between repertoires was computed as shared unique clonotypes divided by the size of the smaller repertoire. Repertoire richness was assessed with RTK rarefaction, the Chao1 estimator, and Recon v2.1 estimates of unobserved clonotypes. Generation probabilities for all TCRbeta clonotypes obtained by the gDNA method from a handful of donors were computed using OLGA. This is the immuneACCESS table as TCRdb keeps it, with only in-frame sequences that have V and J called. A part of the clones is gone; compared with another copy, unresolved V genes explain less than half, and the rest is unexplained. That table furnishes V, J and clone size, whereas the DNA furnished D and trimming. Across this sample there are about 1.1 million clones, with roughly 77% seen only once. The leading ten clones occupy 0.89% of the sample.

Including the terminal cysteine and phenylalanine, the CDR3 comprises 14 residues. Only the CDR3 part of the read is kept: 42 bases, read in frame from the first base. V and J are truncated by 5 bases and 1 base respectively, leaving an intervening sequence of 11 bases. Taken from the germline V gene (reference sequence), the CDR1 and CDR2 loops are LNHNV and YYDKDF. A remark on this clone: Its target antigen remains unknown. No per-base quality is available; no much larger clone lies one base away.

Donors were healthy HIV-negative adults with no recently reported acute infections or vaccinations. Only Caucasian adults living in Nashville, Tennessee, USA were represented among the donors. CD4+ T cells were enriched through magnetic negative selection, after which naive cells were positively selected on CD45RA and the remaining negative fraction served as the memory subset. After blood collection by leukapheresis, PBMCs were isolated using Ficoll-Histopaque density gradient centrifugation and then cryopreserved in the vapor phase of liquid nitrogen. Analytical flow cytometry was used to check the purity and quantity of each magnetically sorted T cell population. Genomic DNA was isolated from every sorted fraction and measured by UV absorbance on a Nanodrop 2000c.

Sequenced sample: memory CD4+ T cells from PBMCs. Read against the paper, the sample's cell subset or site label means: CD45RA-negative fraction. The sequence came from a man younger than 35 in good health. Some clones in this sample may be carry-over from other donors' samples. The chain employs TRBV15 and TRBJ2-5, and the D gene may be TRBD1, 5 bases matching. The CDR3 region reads CATSRRGFQETQYF. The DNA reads TGTGCCACCAGCCGAAGGGGCTTCCAAGAGACCCAGTACTTC. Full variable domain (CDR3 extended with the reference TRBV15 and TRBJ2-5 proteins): DAMVIQNPRYQVTQFGKPVTLSCSQTLNHNVMYWYQQKSSQAPKLLFHYYDKDFNNEADTPDNFQSRRPNTSFCFLDIRSPGLGDTAMYLCATSRRGFQETQYFGPGTRLLVL.